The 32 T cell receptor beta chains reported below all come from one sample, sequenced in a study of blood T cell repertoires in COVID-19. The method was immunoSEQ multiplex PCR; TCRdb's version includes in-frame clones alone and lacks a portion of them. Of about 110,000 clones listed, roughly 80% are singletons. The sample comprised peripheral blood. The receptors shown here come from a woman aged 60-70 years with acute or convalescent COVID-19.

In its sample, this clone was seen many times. The DNA of the CDR3 is TGTGCCAGCAGTCTTGGTGGAACCAGCGGGGAGACCCAGTACTTC. This codes for CASSLGGTSGETQYF. This chain links TRBV27 with TRBJ2-5; D may be TRBD2 (6 bases). CDR1 and CDR2 (germline): MNHEY, SMNVEV (reference sequence). The ends were cut back, 5 bases at V and 5 bases at J, with 18 bases in the middle. The CDR3 runs 15 residues.

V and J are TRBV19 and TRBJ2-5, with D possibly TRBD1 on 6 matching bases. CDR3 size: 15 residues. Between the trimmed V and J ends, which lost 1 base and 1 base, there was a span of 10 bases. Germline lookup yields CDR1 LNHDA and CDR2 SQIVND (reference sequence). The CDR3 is CASSIVGTPQETQYF. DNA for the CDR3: TGTGCCAGTAGTATAGTCGGGACACCCCAAGAGACCCAGTACTTC.

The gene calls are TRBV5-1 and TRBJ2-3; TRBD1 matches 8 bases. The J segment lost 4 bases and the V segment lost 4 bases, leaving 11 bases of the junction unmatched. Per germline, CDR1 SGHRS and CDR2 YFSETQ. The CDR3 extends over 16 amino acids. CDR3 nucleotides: TGCGCCAGCAGCCCCAGGACAGGGACGGGTTCAGATACGCAGTATTTT. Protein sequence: CASSPRTGTGSDTQYF.

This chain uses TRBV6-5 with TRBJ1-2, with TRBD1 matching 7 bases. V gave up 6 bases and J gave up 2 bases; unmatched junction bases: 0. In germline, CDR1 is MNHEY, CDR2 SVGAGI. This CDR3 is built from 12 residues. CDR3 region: CASRDRNYGYTF. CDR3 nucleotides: TGTGCCAGCAGGGACAGGAACTATGGCTACACCTTC.

The CDR3 reads CASSRLGQSTDTQYF. The CDR3 nucleotides are TGTGCCAGCTCACGACTGGGACAGAGCACAGATACGCAGTATTTT. The chain recombines TRBV18 with TRBJ2-3, with 7 bases lining up with TRBD1. Germline CDR1 is KGHSH and CDR2 is LQKENI. J lost 0 bases, V lost 4 bases, and 4 bases had no gene match. This CDR3 region has 15 residues.

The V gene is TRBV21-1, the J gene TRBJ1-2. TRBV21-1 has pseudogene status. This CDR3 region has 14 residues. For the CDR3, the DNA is TGTGCCAGCAGTTCGGAGCTAGCTAACTATGGCTACACCTTC. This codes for CASSSELANYGYTF.

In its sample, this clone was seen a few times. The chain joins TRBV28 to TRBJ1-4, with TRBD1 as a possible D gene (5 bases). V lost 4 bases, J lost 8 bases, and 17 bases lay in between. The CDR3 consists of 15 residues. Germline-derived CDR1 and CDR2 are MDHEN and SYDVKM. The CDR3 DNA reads TGTGCCAGCAGTTCCTCAGGGATTGGATCCGAAAAACTGTTTTTT. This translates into CASSSSGIGSEKLFF. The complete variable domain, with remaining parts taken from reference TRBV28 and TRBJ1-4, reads DVKVTQSSRYLVKRTGEKVFLECVQDMDHENMFWYRQDPGLGLRLIYFSYDVKMKEKGDIPEGYSVSREKKERFSLILESASTNQTSMYLCASSSSGIGSEKLFFGSGTQLSVL.

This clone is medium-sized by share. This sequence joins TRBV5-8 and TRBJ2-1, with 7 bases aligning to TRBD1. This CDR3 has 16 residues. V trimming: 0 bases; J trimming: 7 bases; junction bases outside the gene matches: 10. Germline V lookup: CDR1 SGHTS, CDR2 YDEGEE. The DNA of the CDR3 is TGTGCCAGCAGCTTGGTAGAGGGGGCATATGGGAATGAGCAGTTCTTC. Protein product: CASSLVEGAYGNEQFF.

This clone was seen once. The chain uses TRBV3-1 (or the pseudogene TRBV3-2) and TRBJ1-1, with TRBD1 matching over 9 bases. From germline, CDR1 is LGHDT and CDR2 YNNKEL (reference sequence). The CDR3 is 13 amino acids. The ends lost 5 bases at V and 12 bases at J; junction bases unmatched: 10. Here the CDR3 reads CASSTGTGTRTFF. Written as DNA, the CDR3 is TGTGCCAGCAGCACCGGGACAGGGACGAGAACTTTCTTT.

CDR3 sequence reads: CASSAGTGGGNTEAFF. The CDR3 bases are TGTGCCAGCTCAGCCGGGACAGGGGGCGGTAACACTGAAGCTTTCTTT. This chain links TRBV18 with TRBJ1-1; 12 bases align to TRBD1. Germline V lookup: CDR1 KGHSH, CDR2 LQKENI. The CDR3 extends over 16 amino acids. The trim removed 5 bases at V and 2 bases at J, leaving 6 bases unmatched.

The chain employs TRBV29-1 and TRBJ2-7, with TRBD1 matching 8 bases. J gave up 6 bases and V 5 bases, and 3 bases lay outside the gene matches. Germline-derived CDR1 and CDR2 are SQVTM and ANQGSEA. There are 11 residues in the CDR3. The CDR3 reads CSVSGGGEQYF. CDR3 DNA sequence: TGCAGCGTTTCAGGGGGCGGCGAGCAGTACTTC.

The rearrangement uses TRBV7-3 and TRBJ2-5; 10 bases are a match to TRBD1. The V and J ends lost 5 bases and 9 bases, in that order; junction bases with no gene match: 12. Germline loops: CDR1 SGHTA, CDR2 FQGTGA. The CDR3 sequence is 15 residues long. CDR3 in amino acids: CASSPGQGVYMAQYF. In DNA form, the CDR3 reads TGTGCCAGCAGCCCCGGACAGGGGGTCTATATGGCCCAGTACTTC.

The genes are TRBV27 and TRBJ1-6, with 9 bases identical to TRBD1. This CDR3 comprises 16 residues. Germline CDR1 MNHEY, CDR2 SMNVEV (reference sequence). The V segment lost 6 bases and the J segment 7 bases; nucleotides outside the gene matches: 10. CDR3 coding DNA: TGTGCCAGCAGAACAAGGACAGGGGCCTTCAATTCACCCCTCCACTTT. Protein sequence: CASRTRTGAFNSPLHF.

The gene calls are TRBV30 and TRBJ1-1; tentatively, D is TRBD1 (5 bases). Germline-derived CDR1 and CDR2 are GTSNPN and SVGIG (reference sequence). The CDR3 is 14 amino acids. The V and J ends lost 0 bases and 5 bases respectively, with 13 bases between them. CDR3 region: CAWSVLGGRTEAFF. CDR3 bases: TGTGCCTGGAGTGTACTCGGGGGGAGGACTGAAGCTTTCTTT.

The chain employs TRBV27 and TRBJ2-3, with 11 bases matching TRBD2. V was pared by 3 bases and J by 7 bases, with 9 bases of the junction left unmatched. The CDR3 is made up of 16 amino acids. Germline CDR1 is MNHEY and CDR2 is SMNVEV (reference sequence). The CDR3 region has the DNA TGTGCCAGCAGTTTCGGGGCTAGCGGGGGGTTAAATACGCAGTATTTT. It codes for CASSFGASGGLNTQYF.

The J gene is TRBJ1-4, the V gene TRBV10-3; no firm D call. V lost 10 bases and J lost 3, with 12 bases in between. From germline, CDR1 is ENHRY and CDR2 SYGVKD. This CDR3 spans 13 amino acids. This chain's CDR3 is CASQDTSNEKLFF. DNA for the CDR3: TGTGCCAGCCAAGACACTTCTAATGAAAAACTGTTTTTT.

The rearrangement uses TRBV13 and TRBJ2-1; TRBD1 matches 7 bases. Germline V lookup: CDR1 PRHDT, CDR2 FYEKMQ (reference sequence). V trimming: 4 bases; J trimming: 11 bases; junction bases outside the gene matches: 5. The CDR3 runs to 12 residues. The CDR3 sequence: CASSSTGVQQFF. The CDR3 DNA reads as TGTGCCAGCAGCTCCACAGGGGTACAGCAGTTCTTC.

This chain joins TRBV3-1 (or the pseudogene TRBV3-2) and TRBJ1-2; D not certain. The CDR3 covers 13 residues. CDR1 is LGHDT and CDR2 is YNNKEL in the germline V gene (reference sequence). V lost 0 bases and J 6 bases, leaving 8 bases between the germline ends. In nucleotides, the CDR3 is TGTGCCAGCAGCCAAGAAGAGAGGCATGGCTACACCTTC. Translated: CASSQEERHGYTF.

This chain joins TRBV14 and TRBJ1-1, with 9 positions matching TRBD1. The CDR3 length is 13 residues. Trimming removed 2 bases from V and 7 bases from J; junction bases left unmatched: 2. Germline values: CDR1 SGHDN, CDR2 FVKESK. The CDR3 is CASSQMTGGEAFF. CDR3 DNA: TGTGCCAGCAGCCAAATGACAGGGGGTGAAGCTTTCTTT.

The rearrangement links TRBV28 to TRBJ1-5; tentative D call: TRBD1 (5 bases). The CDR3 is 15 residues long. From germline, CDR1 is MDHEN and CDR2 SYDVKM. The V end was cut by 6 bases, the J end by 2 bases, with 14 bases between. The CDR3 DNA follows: TGTGCCAGCAGCCGGCATGGGGGGGGCAATCAGCCCCAGCATTTT. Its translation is CASSRHGGGNQPQHF.

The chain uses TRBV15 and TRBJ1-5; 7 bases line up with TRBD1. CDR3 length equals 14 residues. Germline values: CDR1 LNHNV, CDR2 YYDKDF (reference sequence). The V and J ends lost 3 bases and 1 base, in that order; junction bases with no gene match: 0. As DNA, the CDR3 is TGTGCCACCAGCAGGGGACAGAGCAATCAGCCCCAGCATTTT. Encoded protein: CATSRGQSNQPQHF.

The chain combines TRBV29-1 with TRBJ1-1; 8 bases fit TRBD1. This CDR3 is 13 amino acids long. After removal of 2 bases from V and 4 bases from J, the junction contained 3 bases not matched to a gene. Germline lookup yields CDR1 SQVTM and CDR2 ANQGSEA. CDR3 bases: TGCAGCGTTGAAACAGGGGGAGGCACTGAAGCTTTCTTT. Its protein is CSVETGGGTEAFF.

CDR3 bases: TGTGCCAGCAGCCGGGAACTAGGAATAATAGACCCCATCTCCTACAATGAGCAGTTCTTC. Translating gives CASSRELGIIDPISYNEQFF. The chain is built from TRBV11-3 and TRBJ2-1; possibly TRBD2 for D (5 bases). The CDR3 has 20 amino acids. Germline-derived CDR1 and CDR2 are SGHNT and YENEEA. V lost 5 bases and J 0 bases, leaving 26 bases between the germline ends.

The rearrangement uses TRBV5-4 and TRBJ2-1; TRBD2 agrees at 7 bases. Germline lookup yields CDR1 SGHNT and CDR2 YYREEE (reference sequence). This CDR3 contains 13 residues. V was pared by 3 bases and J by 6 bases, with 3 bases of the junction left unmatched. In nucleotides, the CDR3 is TGTGCCAGCAGCTCGGGGGGAGGCAATGAGCAGTTCTTC. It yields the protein CASSSGGGNEQFF.

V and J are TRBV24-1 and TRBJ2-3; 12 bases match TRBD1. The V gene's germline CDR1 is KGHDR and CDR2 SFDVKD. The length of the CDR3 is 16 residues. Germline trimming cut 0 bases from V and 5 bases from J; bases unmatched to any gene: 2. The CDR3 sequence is CATSDLRDRGLDTQYF. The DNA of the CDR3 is TGTGCCACCAGTGATTTGAGGGACAGGGGGCTAGATACGCAGTATTTT.

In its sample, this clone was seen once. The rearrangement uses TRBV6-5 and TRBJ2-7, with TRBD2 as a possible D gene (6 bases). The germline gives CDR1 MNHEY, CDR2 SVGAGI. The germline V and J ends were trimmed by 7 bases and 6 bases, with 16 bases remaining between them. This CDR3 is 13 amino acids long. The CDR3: CASTAGLRGEQYF. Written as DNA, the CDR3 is TGTGCCAGCACCGCGGGACTGCGAGGCGAGCAGTACTTC.

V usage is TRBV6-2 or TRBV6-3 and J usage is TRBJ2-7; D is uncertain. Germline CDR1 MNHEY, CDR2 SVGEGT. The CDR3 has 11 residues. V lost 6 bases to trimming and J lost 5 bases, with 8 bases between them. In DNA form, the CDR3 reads TGTGCCAGCAGCCCGTACAACGAGCAGTACTTC. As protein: CASSPYNEQYF.

The CDR3 region is CASSQTSGGGDTQYF. The DNA for the CDR3 is TGTGCCAGCAGCCAAACTAGCGGGGGAGGGGATACGCAGTATTTT. The chain combines TRBV4-2 with TRBJ2-3; TRBD2 aligns across 11 bases. The V and J ends lost 2 bases and 6 bases, in that order; junction bases with no gene match: 4. The germline gives CDR1 LGHNA, CDR2 YNFKEQ. This CDR3 has 15 amino acids.

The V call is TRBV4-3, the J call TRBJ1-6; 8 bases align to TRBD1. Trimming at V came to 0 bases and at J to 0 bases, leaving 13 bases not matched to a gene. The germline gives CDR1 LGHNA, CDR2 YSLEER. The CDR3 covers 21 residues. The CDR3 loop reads CASSQDLSVGQGSSYNSPLHF. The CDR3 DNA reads TGCGCCAGCAGCCAAGATCTGTCTGTTGGACAGGGAAGCTCCTATAATTCACCCCTCCACTTT.

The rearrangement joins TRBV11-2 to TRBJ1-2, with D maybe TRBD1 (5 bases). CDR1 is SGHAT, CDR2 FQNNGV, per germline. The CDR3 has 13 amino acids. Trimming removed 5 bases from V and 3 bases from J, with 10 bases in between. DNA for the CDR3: TGTGCCAGCAGCCGGCAAGGGGACTATGGCTACACCTTC. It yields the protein CASSRQGDYGYTF.

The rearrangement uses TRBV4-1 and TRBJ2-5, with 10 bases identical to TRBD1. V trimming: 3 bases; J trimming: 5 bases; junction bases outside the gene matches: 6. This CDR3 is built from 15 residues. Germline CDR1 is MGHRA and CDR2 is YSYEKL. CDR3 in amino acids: CASSQGGTGVETQYF. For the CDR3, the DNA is TGCGCCAGCAGCCAGGGGGGGACAGGGGTGGAGACCCAGTACTTC.

The CDR3 DNA is TGCGCCAGCAGCCAGGAGCGGGGGCCCTACAATGAGCAGTTCTTC. Encoded protein: CASSQERGPYNEQFF. V gene TRBV4-3 combines with J gene TRBJ2-1, with TRBD2 identical over 8 bases. Germline trimming cut 3 bases from V and 2 bases from J; bases unmatched to any gene: 3. Per germline, CDR1 LGHNA and CDR2 YSLEER. This CDR3 has 15 residues.